This T cell receptor (beta chain) was obtained from a study of blood T cells in healthy people across ages. Germline V gives CDR1 LGHNA, CDR2 YSLEER. The CDR3 has 15 residues. In the case of this clonotype: What it binds is unknown. A junction end diverges from the germline sequence, so it may reflect a read error.

The study, taken as a whole, reports: Among T cells, TCR beta diversity per million cells dropped roughly linearly as age rose. Estimated diversity, derived from one million T cells, was regarded as an underestimate.

Every participating donor contributed about 10 milliliters of peripheral blood through a draw. Isolated PBMCs totaled at least 7 million in each sample. Together with a sample-barcoded 5' primer, a J-beta primer mix was included in a second PCR lasting about 6 to 12 cycles. Each CDR3 protein is one row after TCRdb ran MiXCR on the 5' RACE reads. The sample has 850,000 to 1,100,000 distinct CDR3 sequences; roughly two fifths are singletons. The receptor was derived from a man aged 18 to 30 in good health. The gene calls are TRBV4-3 and TRBJ2-3; unclear D gene. The specimen was blood. In nucleotides, the CDR3 is TGCGCCAGCAGCCAAGATTACCGAGTTACAGCTACGCAGTATTTT. Its protein product is CASSQDYRVTATQYF.